The source of this TCR beta chain is a study of breast tumors, draining lymph nodes, adjacent tissues. TCRdb used MiXCR to reprocess the multiplex PCR reads, holding one entry per CDR3 protein. The sample lists under 150,000 distinct CDR3 sequences, about 20% occurring once. Study conclusions and caveats: That most tumor T cells come from lymph nodes remained unproven. Tumor repertoires ranked between lymph nodes and nontumor tissue in diversity, with V and J gene preferences. The data were judged consistent with most tumor T cells coming from lymph node and expanding in tumor.

Axillary draining lymph nodes of breast cancer patients supplied the node samples. This clonotype was counted only a few times. Its matching antigen is unknown. The sample comprised axillary lymph node tissue. The clonotype comes from a female donor with breast cancer. Some clones in this sample may be carry-over from other donors' samples.

The CDR3: CASSLLGINEKLFF. In nucleotides, the CDR3 is TGTGCCAGCAGTTTGTTAGGGATCAATGAAAAACTGTTTTTT. The chain has TRBV28 and TRBJ1-4; D is ambiguous. Germline assignment: CDR1 MDHEN and CDR2 SYDVKM. The CDR3 loop spans 14 amino acids. Trimming stripped 3 bases from V and 5 bases from J, with 10 bases between.